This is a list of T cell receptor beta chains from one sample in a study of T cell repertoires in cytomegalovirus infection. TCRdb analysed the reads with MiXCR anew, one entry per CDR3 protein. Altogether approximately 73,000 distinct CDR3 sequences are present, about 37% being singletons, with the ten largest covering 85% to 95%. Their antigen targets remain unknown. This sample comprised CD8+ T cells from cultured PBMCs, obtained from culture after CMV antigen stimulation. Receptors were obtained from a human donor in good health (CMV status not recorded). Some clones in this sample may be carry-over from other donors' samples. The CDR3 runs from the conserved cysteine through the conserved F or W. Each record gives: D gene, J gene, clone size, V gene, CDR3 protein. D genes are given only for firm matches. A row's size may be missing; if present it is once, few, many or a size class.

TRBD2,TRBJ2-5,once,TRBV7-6,CASSLVSLRDSGGETQYF
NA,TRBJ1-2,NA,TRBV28,CASSFRTYFDGYTF
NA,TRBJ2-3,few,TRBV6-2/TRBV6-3,CASSRTDTDTQYF
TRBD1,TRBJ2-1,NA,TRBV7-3,CASSAGQGSEQFF
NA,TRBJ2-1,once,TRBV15,CATSRVAGQVFDEQFF
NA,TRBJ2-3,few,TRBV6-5,CASSYGAEGTDTQYF
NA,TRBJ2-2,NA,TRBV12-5,CASVRDTGELFF
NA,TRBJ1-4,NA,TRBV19,CASSNKGTAGREKLFF
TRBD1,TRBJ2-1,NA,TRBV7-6,CASSLATGIEQFF
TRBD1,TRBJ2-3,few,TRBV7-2,CASSLEPDRGRRTDTQYF
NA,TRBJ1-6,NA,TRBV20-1,CSARGSADNSPLHF
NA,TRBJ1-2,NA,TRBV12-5,CASGLGVNYGYTF
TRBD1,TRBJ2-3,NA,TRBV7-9,CASSGELAGGRQDTQYF
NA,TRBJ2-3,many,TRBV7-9,CASSQTGYADTQYF
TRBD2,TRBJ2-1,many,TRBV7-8,CASSTPSGGARNEQFF
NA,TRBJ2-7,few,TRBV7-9,CASSLVRGGYEQYF
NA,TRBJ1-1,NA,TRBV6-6,CAILLNAWGEGTEAFF
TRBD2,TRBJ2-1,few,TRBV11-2,CASSLVWGGDRNEQFF
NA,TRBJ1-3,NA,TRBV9,CASSVDPGHTIYF
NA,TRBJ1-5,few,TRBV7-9,CASSTELVNQPQHF
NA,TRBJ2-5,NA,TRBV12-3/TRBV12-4,CASSFEAGSLRETQYF
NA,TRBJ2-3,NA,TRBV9,CASSVGEDHPRDTQYF
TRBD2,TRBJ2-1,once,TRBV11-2,CASSSGLAHFF
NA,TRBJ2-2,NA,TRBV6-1,CASSEGYGYGSTGELFF
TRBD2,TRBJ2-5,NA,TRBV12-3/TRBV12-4,CASRQLAGDQETQYF
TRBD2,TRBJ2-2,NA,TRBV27,CASSLAGAGELFF
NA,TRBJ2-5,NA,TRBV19,CASSIGWGLQETQYF
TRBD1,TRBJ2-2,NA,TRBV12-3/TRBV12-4,CASSFYGFGTGDTGELFF
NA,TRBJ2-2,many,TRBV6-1,CASSEPDTYATGELFF
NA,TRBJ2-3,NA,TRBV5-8,CASSLGRAVTDTQYF
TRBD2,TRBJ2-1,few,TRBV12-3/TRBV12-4,CASTTWTSGVEQFF
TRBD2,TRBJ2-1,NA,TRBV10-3,CAISEEGLAHLYNEQFF
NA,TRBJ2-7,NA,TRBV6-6,CASSYVSGSYEQYF
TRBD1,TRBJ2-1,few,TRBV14,CASSRGTAIYPYNEQFF
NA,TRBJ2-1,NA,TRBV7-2,CASSPPSYEQFF
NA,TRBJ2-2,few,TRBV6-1,CASIDGVPTGELFF
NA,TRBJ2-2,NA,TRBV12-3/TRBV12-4,CASTSSGELFF
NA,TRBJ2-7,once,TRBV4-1,CASSQWFGAGTGEQYF
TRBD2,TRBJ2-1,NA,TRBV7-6,CASSFRGTNHNEQFF
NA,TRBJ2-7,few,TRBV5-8,CASSWGASGSYEQYF
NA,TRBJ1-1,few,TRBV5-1,CASSPGGTMNTEAFF
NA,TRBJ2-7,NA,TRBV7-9,CASSTDRARSYEQYF
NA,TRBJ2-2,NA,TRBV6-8,CASFADSGELFF